This T cell receptor beta chain emerged from a study of T cells after posttransplantation cyclophosphamide. Points from the study as a whole: Recipient CMV seropositivity and CMV reactivation strongly tracked TRB clonality. Later blood repertoires were often dominated by clones from the donor CD8+ memory compartment.

A note on this clone: As yet, its antigen is unknown. Other DNA sequences within the sample encode an identical CDR3.

Generated by immunoSEQ multiplex PCR, the TCRdb table keeps only in-frame clones and is missing some. The table lists tens of thousands of clones, around 94% of them singletons. The sequencing sample was made of PBMCs. The clonotype was recovered from a woman aged 45-59 years in good health and a related stem cell transplant donor.

The CDR3 DNA is TGTGCCAGCAAGGCAGGGGGTGGTTCACCCCTCCACTTT. Protein: CASKAGGGSPLHF. The J gene is TRBJ1-6, the V gene TRBV28; 7 bases are shared with TRBD1. This CDR3 has 13 residues. Per the germline V gene, CDR1 is MDHEN and CDR2 is SYDVKM. The trim removed 7 bases at V and 9 bases at J, leaving 6 bases unmatched.